A single T cell receptor (beta chain) is shown here with its context. The V gene end was trimmed by 5 bases and the J gene end by 4 bases; junction bases not matched to a gene: 3. The CDR3 runs 14 residues. CDR1 and CDR2 (germline): MNHNS, SASEGT. This specimen comes from a study of blood T cell repertoires in COVID-19. The overall study: Nucleic acid was either cDNA or gDNA, and it came from T cells, B-cell-depleted T cells, or PBMCs.

In the authors' methods: Amplification of reference gene primers provided the estimated nucleated cell counts. The protocol was immunoSEQ multiplex PCR, while the TCRdb copy is restricted to in-frame clones and leaves out a portion. The V and J calls and clone size are taken from that table; D and trimming were inferred from the DNA. The sample holds 40,000 to 65,000 clones, 78% seen once. Specimen: peripheral blood. This receptor was obtained from a human donor with active or convalescent COVID-19. The donor label of this sample is uncertain. The V call is TRBV6-1, the J call TRBJ2-3; 10 nucleotides agree with TRBD1. The CDR3 DNA reads as TGTGCCAGCAGTCCTGGACAGGGGGCAGATACGCAGTATTTT. Its protein product is CASSPGQGADTQYF.